These 11 T cell receptor beta chains share one sample of origin, sequenced in a study of OX40 agonist ivuxolimab in advanced cancers. Receptors were amplified or captured by the immunoSEQ multiplex PCR assay. This immuneACCESS table, as held by TCRdb, lists in-frame sequences with V and J called but not all clones. Of the missing ones, under half trace to an unresolved V gene in checked studies; the others have no known cause. This sample is represented by around 56,000 clones; over 75% of them were singletons. The biggest ten clones account for roughly 10% of the sample. The starting material was CD4+ or CD8+ T cells sorted from blood, obtained in a trial of the OX40 agonist ivuxolimab. These TCRs come from an adult with an advanced solid tumor such as melanoma, head and neck, liver or kidney cancer.

The genes are TRBV19 and TRBJ2-1; D unresolved. The V end lost 1 base, the J end lost 7 bases, and 5 bases lay between the germline ends. This CDR3 contains 12 residues. Germline assignment: CDR1 LNHDA and CDR2 SQIVND (reference sequence). The CDR3 sequence is CASSIAWNEQFF. CDR3 coding DNA: TGTGCCAGTAGTATAGCCTGGAATGAGCAGTTCTTC.

CDR3 sequence reads: CASSKRTVQETQYF. In DNA, the CDR3 is TGTGCCAGCAGCAAAAGGACAGTCCAAGAGACCCAGTACTTC. This chain uses TRBV7-6 with TRBJ2-5; D is perhaps TRBD1 (6 bases). Germline V CDR1 and CDR2: SGHVS, FNYEAQ. The V end lost 5 bases, the J end lost 1 base, and 11 bases lay between the germline ends. The CDR3 length is 14 residues.

J is TRBJ1-1 and V is TRBV9; 8 bases match TRBD1. The CDR3 contains 15 residues. Trimming removed 0 bases from V and 4 bases from J; junction bases left unmatched: 5. Germline CDR1 SGDLS, CDR2 YYNGEE. The CDR3 spells CASSVGQGWATEAFF. For the CDR3, the DNA is TGTGCCAGCAGCGTAGGACAGGGGTGGGCCACTGAAGCTTTCTTT.

CDR3 coding DNA: TGTGCCAGCAGCCCAGGGGGCTCCTACGAGCAGTACTTC. Translated, it gives CASSPGGSYEQYF. This chain connects TRBV16 to TRBJ2-7; 7 bases match TRBD1. The V gene's germline CDR1 is KGHSY and CDR2 FQNENV. V dropped 4 bases and J dropped 0; count of bases not matched to a gene: 0. The CDR3 totals 13 residues.

The CDR3 region has the DNA TGTGCCTGCTCATGGAGCTCCTATAATTCACCCCTCCACTTT. It is translated as CACSWSSYNSPLHF. The rearrangement links TRBV19 to TRBJ1-6; D is undetermined. The CDR3 length is 14 residues. The V gene lost 11 bases and the J gene lost 0 bases, with 11 bases spanning the gap. Germline CDR1 reads LNHDA; CDR2 reads SQIVND (reference sequence).

This chain joins TRBV29-1 and TRBJ2-2; 11 nucleotides match TRBD2. This CDR3 contains 17 residues. Trimming took 6 bases from V and 2 from J; bases not matched to a gene: 11. From germline, CDR1 is SQVTM and CDR2 ANQGSEA. The CDR3 loop reads CSVEGLAEPSNTGELFF. CDR3 DNA sequence: TGCAGCGTAGAGGGACTAGCGGAACCGTCAAACACCGGGGAGCTGTTTTTT.

The chain combines TRBV27 with TRBJ2-1; the match to TRBD2 covers 11 bases. The junction had 4 bases not matched to a gene; V was cut back by 0 bases and J by 6 bases. The CDR3 is 16 amino acids. Germline lookup yields CDR1 MNHEY and CDR2 SMNVEV (reference sequence). The CDR3 here is CASSLSSGGAGNEQFF. CDR3 nucleotides: TGTGCCAGCAGTTTATCTAGCGGGGGGGCCGGCAATGAGCAGTTCTTC.

This clone was seen a single time. This chain connects TRBV11-2 to TRBJ1-1, with a possible D match to TRBD1 (5 bases). Germline V gives CDR1 SGHAT, CDR2 FQNNGV. The CDR3 is 13 amino acids. Deletions cut 1 base from V and 7 bases from J, with 10 bases between. CDR3 sequence reads: CASSLAEGNEAFF. The DNA for the CDR3 is TGTGCCAGCAGCTTAGCCGAGGGGAATGAAGCTTTCTTT.

This clone was seen just once. The V and J genes are TRBV7-8 and TRBJ2-2; TRBD2 aligns across 13 bases. The CDR3 is 16 amino acids. The ends lost 3 bases at V and 5 bases at J; junction bases unmatched: 3. The germline CDR1 and CDR2 sequences are SGHVS and FQNEAQ. CDR3 residues: CASSLGLAGSTGELFF. The CDR3 nucleotides are TGTGCCAGCAGCTTGGGACTAGCGGGAAGTACCGGGGAGCTGTTTTTT.

The chain is built from TRBV13 and TRBJ2-3; D possibly corresponds to TRBD1 (8 bases). This CDR3 is 14 amino acids long. The germline CDR1 and CDR2 sequences are PRHDT and FYEKMQ (reference sequence). V was trimmed by 5 bases and J by 4 bases, leaving 13 bases between them. CDR3 sequence (DNA): TGTGCCAGCAGCGTCACAGGGGGGGCAGATACGCAGTATTTT. This gives the protein CASSVTGGADTQYF.

This chain joins TRBV27 and TRBJ1-2; weak D call: TRBD1 (5 bases). The V and J ends lost 3 bases and 4 bases respectively, with 12 bases between them. This CDR3 spans 14 amino acids. Germline V lookup: CDR1 MNHEY, CDR2 SMNVEV (reference sequence). The CDR3 region is CASSFGGGGYGYTF. CDR3 nucleotide sequence: TGTGCCAGCAGTTTCGGGGGTGGGGGCTATGGCTACACCTTC.